Sequencing of this T cell receptor beta chain was carried out in a study of blood T cell repertoires in COVID-19. Study summary: The United States, Italy and Spain supplied acute and convalescent COVID-19 samples.

Germline CDR1 is MNHEY and CDR2 is SVGAGI. CDR3 size: 13 residues. V was pared by 5 bases and J by 2 bases, with 2 bases of the junction left unmatched. This clone was found once. Some clones are missing from TCRdb's copy, which holds only in-frame ones; the method was immunoSEQ multiplex PCR. There are around 110,000 clones in the sample; 90% to 95% occur only once, and less than 1.5% lies in the top ten. Input material: peripheral blood. The receptor comes from a woman aged 30 to 39 with acute or convalescent COVID-19. The chain joins TRBV6-5 to TRBJ2-7, with 8 bases that match TRBD1. The CDR3 DNA follows: TGTGCCAGCAGTCGGGACAGGACCTACGAGCAGTACTTC. Its translation: CASSRDRTYEQYF.